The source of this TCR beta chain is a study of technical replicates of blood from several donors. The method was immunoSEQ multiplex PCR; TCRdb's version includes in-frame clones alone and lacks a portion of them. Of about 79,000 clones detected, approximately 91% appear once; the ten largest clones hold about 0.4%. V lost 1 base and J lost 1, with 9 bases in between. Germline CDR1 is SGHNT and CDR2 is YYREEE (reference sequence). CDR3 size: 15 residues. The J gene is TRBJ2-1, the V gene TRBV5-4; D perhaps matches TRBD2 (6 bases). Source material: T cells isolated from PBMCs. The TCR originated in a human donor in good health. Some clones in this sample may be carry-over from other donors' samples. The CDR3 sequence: CASSLTGGSYNEQFF. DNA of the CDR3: TGTGCCAGCAGCTTGACTGGGGGGTCCTACAATGAGCAGTTCTTC.